The clone carrying this TCR beta chain appeared a single time. Antigen specificity is unknown. The CDR3 totals 16 residues. Germline assignment: CDR1 MDHEN and CDR2 SYDVKM. V was clipped by 1 base and J by 6 bases, with 18 bases between them. Replicate PCRs run on sorted subsets employed approximately 0.2 ug DNA, around 31,000 T cell genomes. TCRdb's table, derived via immunoSEQ multiplex PCR, lists solely in-frame clones and lacks some. The table lists nearly 750,000 clones, 55% to 80% of them singletons, with under 2% in the top ten. This sample stems from a study of shared clonotypes between healthy human individuals. Whole-study results and caveats: Clonotypes which were not shared had lower generation probabilities than clonotypes that all four donors shared.

This chain connects TRBV28 to TRBJ1-1; a weak D match, TRBD1 (5 bases). This clonotype originated in a woman aged 25 to 39 in good health. The sample consisted of memory CD4+ T cells sorted from blood. Subset denoted: CD45RA-negative fraction. CDR3 sequence reads: CASSLSPWGGRAEAFF. CDR3 DNA sequence: TGTGCCAGCAGTTTATCCCCTTGGGGGGGAAGGGCTGAAGCTTTCTTT.